This TCR beta chain was found in a study of blood T cells in healthy people across ages. Study background: Per two T cells, about one barcoded beta molecule was captured through template switching.

Roughly 9.5 milliliters of peripheral blood were drawn from each donor into EDTA-treated tubes. No fewer than 6 million PBMCs went into each sample. The V segment lost 5 bases and the J segment 4 bases; nucleotides outside the gene matches: 6. Germline V lookup: CDR1 SQVTM, CDR2 ANQGSEA. The CDR3 runs 13 residues. A sample-barcoded 5' primer and a J-beta primer mix were used in a second PCR of roughly 7 to 11 cycles. Each of the samples gave a minimum of 3 million paired-end reads that contained CDR3. In TCRdb, the 5' RACE reads were re-called with MiXCR into one record per CDR3 protein. The table includes 1.8 million or so distinct CDR3 sequences, about 39% detected once.

The rearrangement joins TRBV29-1 to TRBJ1-2, with 8 bases fitting TRBD1. The clonotype was recovered from a human donor in good health. The specimen sequenced was blood. The CDR3 here is CSVMTGATYGYTF. CDR3 nucleotides: TGCAGCGTTATGACAGGGGCTACCTATGGCTACACCTTC.